The 24 T cell receptor beta chains below were found in one sample sequenced in a study of cytomegalovirus exposure and HLA in healthy donors. The PCR used 60 Vbeta and 13 Jbeta primers. Assay used: immunoSEQ multiplex PCR; TCRdb lists only in-frame clones, some missing. The sample holds around 130,000 clones. The sequenced sample consisted of PBMCs. The origin of the receptors is a middle-aged woman in good health and CMV-seronegative.

The chain has TRBV10-2 and TRBJ1-4; D may be TRBD1 (6 bases). The length of the CDR3 is 14 residues. V shed 9 bases and J shed 7 bases, with 18 bases lying between them. CDR1 is WSHSY, CDR2 SAAADI, per germline. As DNA, the CDR3 is TGCGCCAGTGGTGGGGTAGGACAGACTGAAAAACTGTTTTTT. Amino acids: CASGGVGQTEKLFF.

The J gene is TRBJ2-5, the V gene TRBV11-3; D remains unclear. Trimming left V 0 bases short and J 5 bases short, with 7 bases between. This CDR3 has 13 residues. The V gene's germline CDR1 is SGHNT and CDR2 YENEEA. CDR3: CASSLDLSETQYF. CDR3 nucleotide sequence: TGTGCCAGCAGCTTAGATTTATCGGAGACCCAGTACTTC.

This chain uses TRBV6-5 with TRBJ1-1, with TRBD1 matching 10 bases. This CDR3 spans 16 amino acids. Germline trimming cut 4 bases from V and 1 base from J; bases unmatched to any gene: 6. The germline CDR1 and CDR2 sequences are MNHEY and SVGAGI. CDR3 amino acids: CASSSGQGTRNTEAFF. DNA of the CDR3: TGTGCCAGCAGTTCGGGACAGGGGACTAGGAACACTGAAGCTTTCTTT.

CDR3: CAWSRTGGRNNQPQHF. CDR3 nucleotide sequence: TGTGCCTGGAGTCGGACAGGGGGGAGGAACAATCAGCCCCAGCATTTT. This chain connects TRBV30 to TRBJ1-5; 10 bases agree with TRBD1. Trimming at V came to 2 bases and at J to 3 bases, leaving 7 bases not matched to a gene. This CDR3 has 16 amino acids. Germline CDR1 reads GTSNPN; CDR2 reads SVGIG (reference sequence).

Of note for this clone: Different DNA sequences within this sample yield the same CDR3. The chain employs TRBV18 and TRBJ1-5; the match to TRBD1 covers 10 bases. Germline V CDR1 and CDR2: KGHSH, LQKENI. There are 14 residues in the CDR3. Germline trimming cut 3 bases from V and 7 bases from J; bases unmatched to any gene: 3. CDR3 nucleotide sequence: TGTGCCAGCTCACCGGGGACAGGGGCCCAGCCCCAGCATTTT. It encodes CASSPGTGAQPQHF.

The V call is TRBV6-6, the J call TRBJ1-6, with 11 bases lining up with TRBD1. J gave up 11 bases and V 5 bases, and 5 bases lay outside the gene matches. Germline CDR1 reads MNHNY; CDR2 reads SVGAGI (reference sequence). The CDR3 spans 14 residues. The CDR3 DNA reads TGTGCCAGCAGTCCGGGACAGGGGGGGACACCCCTCCACTTT. It specifies CASSPGQGGTPLHF.

This rearrangement joins TRBV11-2 to TRBJ1-6; TRBD1 agrees at 8 bases. CDR3 length equals 14 residues. Germline loops: CDR1 SGHAT, CDR2 FQNNGV. With V trimmed by 5 bases and J by 9 bases, 6 bases remained unmatched. CDR3 loop: CASSINRGTSPLHF. The DNA for the CDR3 is TGTGCCAGCAGCATAAACAGGGGGACTTCACCCCTCCACTTT.

V is TRBV6-6 and J is TRBJ1-2; D is undetermined. The V gene's germline CDR1 is MNHNY and CDR2 SVGAGI (reference sequence). V lost 5 bases and J lost 9, with 19 bases in between. This CDR3 is built from 14 residues. CDR3 nucleotide sequence: TGTGCCAGCAGTCTCTACCCGAGCGGGGATAGCTACACCTTC. Amino acid sequence: CASSLYPSGDSYTF.

The rearrangement links TRBV10-3 to TRBJ1-1, with TRBD1 matching 8 bases. With V trimmed by 11 bases and J by 10 bases, 9 bases remained unmatched. Germline assignment: CDR1 ENHRY and CDR2 SYGVKD. The CDR3 consists of 11 residues. The CDR3 region is CASGQGSGAFF. The DNA for the CDR3 is TGTGCCTCCGGACAGGGTAGCGGAGCTTTCTTT.

This chain joins TRBV5-1 and TRBJ2-4; 7 bases align to TRBD1. After removal of 0 bases from V and 6 bases from J, the junction contained 3 bases not matched to a gene. The germline V gene has CDR1 SGHRS and CDR2 YFSETQ. The CDR3 runs 14 residues. The CDR3: CASSLDRGGNIQYF. The CDR3 DNA reads as TGCGCCAGCAGCTTGGACAGGGGTGGAAACATTCAGTACTTC.

The V gene is TRBV5-1, the J gene TRBJ2-5; D is possibly TRBD2 (6 bases). The V end lost 0 bases, the J end lost 4 bases, and 22 bases lay between the germline ends. This CDR3 comprises 18 residues. Germline CDR1 reads SGHRS; CDR2 reads YFSETQ. The CDR3 sequence: CASSLGPGLRTLGETQYF. The CDR3 bases are TGCGCCAGCAGCTTGGGTCCGGGACTCCGAACTTTGGGAGAGACCCAGTACTTC. The whole variable domain, remainder taken from reference TRBV5-1 and TRBJ2-5, is KAGVTQTPRYLIKTRGQQVTLSCSPISGHRSVSWYQQTPGQGLQFLFEYFSETQRNKGNFPGRFSGRQFSNSRSEMNVSTLELGDSALYLCASSLGPGLRTLGETQYFGPGTRLLVL.

In nucleotides, the CDR3 is TGTGCCAGCAGTTATACAGGGGAAAACACTGAAGCTTTCTTT. Its translation: CASSYTGENTEAFF. The rearrangement uses TRBV27 and TRBJ1-1; 7 bases align to TRBD1. This CDR3 is built from 14 residues. With V trimmed by 4 bases and J by 2 bases, 4 bases remained unmatched. CDR1 is MNHEY, CDR2 SMNVEV, per germline (reference sequence).

The V gene is TRBV6-5, the J gene TRBJ1-4; D call uncertain. Trimming cost V 4 bases and J 4 bases, with 13 bases left between them. Germline V gives CDR1 MNHEY, CDR2 SVGAGI. The CDR3 totals 15 residues. The CDR3 nucleotides read TGTGCCAGCAGTTTAATGGCCAGCGATAATGAAAAACTGTTTTTT. Amino acids: CASSLMASDNEKLFF.

The chain has TRBV5-1 and TRBJ2-5, with 8 bases that match TRBD1. Unmatched junction bases numbered 3, after V lost 2 bases and J lost 3 bases. Per germline, CDR1 SGHRS and CDR2 YFSETQ. There are 14 residues in the CDR3. CDR3 loop: CASSLGQGKETQYF. The CDR3 region has the DNA TGCGCCAGCAGCTTAGGACAGGGTAAAGAGACCCAGTACTTC.

The chain uses TRBV27 and TRBJ1-1; 8 bases map to TRBD1. The germline gives CDR1 MNHEY, CDR2 SMNVEV (reference sequence). This CDR3 is built from 15 residues. With V trimmed by 5 bases and J by 0 bases, 5 bases remained unmatched. CDR3 nucleotides: TGTGCCAGCAGTCCTACGACAGGGGTGAACACTGAAGCTTTCTTT. Protein sequence: CASSPTTGVNTEAFF.

This rearrangement joins TRBV4-3 to TRBJ1-4; D might be TRBD1 (5 bases). This CDR3 is built from 14 residues. Per germline, CDR1 LGHNA and CDR2 YSLEER. Trimming left V 0 bases short and J 8 bases short, with 10 bases between. The CDR3 DNA is TGCGCCAGCAGCCAAGAGGGTGCAGGGGAAAAACTGTTTTTT. It encodes CASSQEGAGEKLFF.

The rearrangement uses TRBV11-2 and TRBJ2-5; TRBD2 matches 10 bases. Trimming at V came to 5 bases and at J to 5 bases, leaving 11 bases not matched to a gene. The CDR3 is 16 amino acids. From germline, CDR1 is SGHAT and CDR2 FQNNGV. DNA of the CDR3: TGTGCCAGCAGCCACGGCGGTGAGCGGGGGGGCGAGACCCAGTACTTC. Encoded protein: CASSHGGERGGETQYF.

The rearrangement uses TRBV9 and TRBJ2-7, with a tentative D call TRBD1 (5 bases). There are 14 residues in the CDR3. Looked up from germline, CDR1 is SGDLS and CDR2 is YYNGEE. V lost 3 bases to trimming and J lost 2 bases, with 12 bases between them. The CDR3 here is CASSATGSAYEQYV. CDR3 DNA sequence: TGTGCCAGCAGCGCCACAGGTTCCGCCTACGAGCAGTACGTC.

The V gene is TRBV4-2, the J gene TRBJ2-2; 8 nucleotides agree with TRBD1. CDR3 length: 19 residues. Germline V gene data show CDR1 as LGHNA and CDR2 as YNFKEQ. V shed 4 bases and J 3 bases; nucleotides not matched to a gene: 16. CDR3 residues: CASSPTAPGRGPYTGELFF. The CDR3 DNA sequence: TGTGCCAGCAGCCCAACGGCGCCCGGCAGGGGGCCATACACCGGGGAGCTGTTTTTT.

The chain carries TRBV18 and TRBJ1-1; 8 bases agree with TRBD1. This CDR3 comprises 15 residues. Germline CDR1 is KGHSH and CDR2 is LQKENI. Trimming cost V 3 bases and J 4 bases; bases outside gene matches: 7. This CDR3 is CASSPSRGQGTEAFF. CDR3 DNA: TGTGCCAGCTCACCGTCTCGCGGACAGGGCACTGAAGCTTTCTTT.

The chain links TRBV6-5 to TRBJ2-2; D might be TRBD1 (6 bases). The CDR3 is made up of 14 amino acids. Germline V lookup: CDR1 MNHEY, CDR2 SVGAGI. Trimming left V 5 bases short and J 7 bases short, with 14 bases between. In DNA, the CDR3 is TGTGCCAGCAGTCTTGGGACAATAAGCGGGGAGCTGTTTTTT. Encoded protein: CASSLGTISGELFF.

This chain connects TRBV28 to TRBJ1-6, with D tentatively TRBD1 (6 bases). The ends were cut back, 8 bases at V and 0 bases at J, with 17 bases in the middle. The germline V gene encodes CDR1 MDHEN and CDR2 SYDVKM. The CDR3 sequence is 17 residues long. The chain's CDR3 is CASGPPDSSSYNSPLHF. In DNA, the CDR3 is TGTGCCAGCGGACCCCCGGACAGTAGCTCCTATAATTCACCCCTCCACTTT.

V usage is TRBV27 and J usage is TRBJ1-2; 10 bases fit TRBD1. The CDR3 contains 14 residues. Germline V lookup: CDR1 MNHEY, CDR2 SMNVEV (reference sequence). V lost 6 bases, J lost 6 bases, and 7 bases stayed unmatched. This chain's CDR3 is CASRSLDRGDGYTF. CDR3 coding DNA: TGTGCCAGCAGATCCCTGGACAGGGGGGATGGCTACACCTTC.

This chain connects TRBV2 to TRBJ1-5, with TRBD1 as a possible D gene (6 bases). This CDR3 is 14 amino acids long. The V end lost 5 bases, the J end lost 3 bases, and 11 bases lay between the germline ends. Germline loops: CDR1 SNHLY, CDR2 FYNNEI. The chain's CDR3 is CASSPDRFNQPQHF. The CDR3 coding sequence is TGTGCCAGCAGTCCGGACAGATTCAATCAGCCCCAGCATTTT. The whole variable domain, filled in from reference TRBV2 and TRBJ1-5, reads EPEVTQTPSHQVTQMGQEVILRCVPISNHLYFYWYRQILGQKVEFLVSFYNNEISEKSEIFDDQFSVERPDGSNFTLKIRSTKLEDSAMYFCASSPDRFNQPQHFGDGTRLSIL.